Listed here are 22 T cell receptor beta chains from one sample, sequenced in a study of T cell responses to AZD1222 COVID-19 vaccine. Profiled with immunoSEQ multiplex PCR; TCRdb holds only in-frame clones, not every one. Among 120,000 or so clones listed, just over 85% were seen once. The material was peripheral blood, obtained 28 days after the second AZD1222 dose. These receptors were taken from an adult who received the AZD1222 COVID-19 vaccine.

As DNA, the CDR3 is TGTGCCAGCAGCTTAGTAAGCAGTAGCTCCTACAATGAGCAGTTCTTC. Amino acid sequence: CASSLVSSSSYNEQFF. This chain joins TRBV7-6 and TRBJ2-1; D remains ambiguous. Trimming pared 1 base from V and 0 bases from J, leaving 10 bases between. Germline values: CDR1 SGHVS, CDR2 FNYEAQ. The CDR3 consists of 16 residues.

The count of this clone is one. J is TRBJ1-5 and V is TRBV9, with D uncertain. This CDR3 region has 14 residues. CDR1 is SGDLS and CDR2 is YYNGEE in the germline V gene. The V end was cut by 0 bases, the J end by 1 base, with 5 bases between. The CDR3 nucleotides are TGTGCCAGCAGCGTAGGGGGAAGCAATCAGCCCCAGCATTTT. As protein: CASSVGGSNQPQHF.

The rearrangement joins TRBV5-1 to TRBJ2-3, with 13 positions matching TRBD2. V trimming: 5 bases; J trimming: 0 bases; junction bases outside the gene matches: 9. Germline-derived CDR1 and CDR2 are SGHRS and YFSETQ. The CDR3 has 18 residues. The CDR3 nucleotides read TGCGCCAGCAGTCGCGGGACTAGCGGGATGATGAGCACAGATACGCAGTATTTT. Amino acids: CASSRGTSGMMSTDTQYF.

This clone appeared a few times. The J gene is TRBJ1-2, the V gene TRBV29-1, with 7 bases matching TRBD1. V dropped 4 bases and J dropped 2; count of bases not matched to a gene: 4. This CDR3 comprises 13 residues. Germline V gene lookup returns CDR1 SQVTM and CDR2 ANQGSEA. CDR3 protein: CSVVEGQNYGYTF. DNA of the CDR3: TGCAGCGTTGTGGAGGGACAGAACTATGGCTACACCTTC.

The rearrangement uses TRBV6-1 and TRBJ1-6, with D perhaps matching TRBD1 (5 bases). V was pared by 0 bases and J by 1 base, with 7 bases between. Germline CDR1 is MNHNS and CDR2 is SASEGT. The CDR3 consists of 16 residues. CDR3 nucleotides: TGTGCCAGCAGTGAAGCGGCAGGGTCCTATAATTCACCCCTCCACTTT. Its protein is CASSEAAGSYNSPLHF.

The chain recombines TRBV6-5 with TRBJ1-4, with a weak D call TRBD1 (6 bases). The germline V gene encodes CDR1 MNHEY and CDR2 SVGAGI. Trimming stripped 4 bases from V and 8 bases from J, with 14 bases between. The CDR3 consists of 14 residues. CDR3 sequence (DNA): TGTGCCAGCAGTTCCAGGACAGTTTCAGAAAAACTGTTTTTT. The encoded protein is CASSSRTVSEKLFF.

This clone has just one count. V and J are TRBV13 and TRBJ1-5; no definite D call. The ends were cut back, 4 bases at V and 2 bases at J, with 9 bases in the middle. The V gene's germline CDR1 is PRHDT and CDR2 FYEKMQ (reference sequence). This CDR3 is 14 amino acids long. The CDR3: CASSSGGGNQPQHF. For the CDR3, the DNA is TGTGCCAGCAGCTCAGGCGGTGGCAATCAGCCCCAGCATTTT. Filled out from reference TRBV13 and TRBJ1-5, the complete variable domain reads AAGVIQSPRHLIKEKRETATLKCYPIPRHDTVYWYQQGPGQDPQFLISFYEKMQSDKGSIPDRFSAQQFSDYHSELNMSSLELGDSALYFCASSSGGGNQPQHFGDGTRLSIL.

The chain combines TRBV7-3 with TRBJ2-3; D call uncertain. Germline CDR1 SGHTA, CDR2 FQGTGA. The CDR3 totals 15 residues. V shed 2 bases and J shed 0 bases, with 9 bases lying between them. CDR3 amino acids: CASSLWGTSTDTQYF. CDR3 DNA: TGTGCCAGCAGCTTATGGGGAACTAGCACAGATACGCAGTATTTT. Filled out from reference TRBV7-3 and TRBJ2-3, the complete variable domain reads GAGVSQTPSNKVTEKGKYVELRCDPISGHTALYWYRQSLGQGPEFLIYFQGTGAADDSGLPNDRFFAVRPEGSVSTLKIQRTERGDSAVYLCASSLWGTSTDTQYFGPGTRLTVL.

The V call is TRBV5-1, the J call TRBJ2-5; D is perhaps TRBD1 (6 bases). Trimming removed 2 bases at V and 0 bases at J, with 8 bases between. This CDR3 contains 14 residues. The germline CDR1 and CDR2 sequences are SGHRS and YFSETQ. CDR3 amino acids: CASSFWDNQETQYF. CDR3 DNA: TGCGCCAGCAGCTTTTGGGACAACCAAGAGACCCAGTACTTC.

The chain is built from TRBV5-1 and TRBJ1-1, with 7 bases fitting TRBD1. Looked up from germline, CDR1 is SGHRS and CDR2 is YFSETQ. The CDR3 extends over 12 amino acids. Trimming cost V 5 bases and J 5 bases; bases outside gene matches: 3. CDR3 region: CASRQGKTEAFF. The CDR3 DNA reads as TGCGCCAGCAGACAGGGGAAGACTGAAGCTTTCTTT.

This clone was seen a handful of times. CDR3 coding DNA: TGCGCCAGCAGCTTGGGGGACAGCTATGGCTACACCTTC. This translates into CASSLGDSYGYTF. This chain joins TRBV5-1 and TRBJ1-2; 7 bases fit TRBD1. The V gene's germline CDR1 is SGHRS and CDR2 YFSETQ. The CDR3 has 13 residues. V gave up 0 bases and J gave up 4 bases; unmatched junction bases: 0.

The chain couples TRBV18 to TRBJ2-1; 11 bases map to TRBD2. V gave up 6 bases and J gave up 7 bases; unmatched junction bases: 8. This CDR3 spans 15 amino acids. Germline CDR1 reads KGHSH; CDR2 reads LQKENI. This CDR3 reads CASSLAGGPSNEQFF. CDR3 nucleotide sequence: TGTGCCAGCTCGTTAGCGGGGGGGCCAAGTAATGAGCAGTTCTTC.

To note about this clone: Different DNA sequences within this sample yield the same CDR3. This chain connects TRBV5-6 to TRBJ1-4; D call uncertain. This CDR3 region has 11 residues. Trimming left V 0 bases short and J 10 bases short, with 4 bases between. The V gene's germline CDR1 is SGHDT and CDR2 YYEEEE. The CDR3 nucleotides read TGTGCCAGCAGCTTGGGGGGAAAACTGTTTTTT. This translates into CASSLGGKLFF.

The J gene is TRBJ2-1, the V gene TRBV19; 11 positions match TRBD2. CDR1 and CDR2 (germline): LNHDA, SQIVND (reference sequence). The CDR3 has 15 amino acids. After removal of 5 bases from V and 9 bases from J, the junction contained 9 bases not matched to a gene. Written as DNA, the CDR3 is TGTGCCAGTAGTCTGACTAGCGGGGCCTTGGGTGAGCAGTTCTTC. Amino acids: CASSLTSGALGEQFF.

This clone was recorded only once. This chain links TRBV27 with TRBJ1-5; D is unresolved. V lost 4 bases, J lost 0 bases, and 7 bases lay in between. This CDR3 spans 14 amino acids. Germline V gene data show CDR1 as MNHEY and CDR2 as SMNVEV (reference sequence). The CDR3 DNA reads as TGTGCCAGCAGTTATCAGGATAGCAATCAGCCCCAGCATTTT. Amino acids: CASSYQDSNQPQHF.

The chain combines TRBV28 with TRBJ1-2; D is perhaps TRBD1 (5 bases). In germline, CDR1 is MDHEN, CDR2 SYDVKM. The CDR3 has 13 amino acids. Trimming took 2 bases from V and 5 from J, leaving 9 bases between them. The CDR3 loop reads CASSLGALYGYTF. The CDR3 DNA reads TGTGCCAGCAGTTTAGGGGCCTTATATGGCTACACCTTC.

The chain employs TRBV24-1 and TRBJ2-1; 9 bases align to TRBD2. J lost 7 bases, V lost 7 bases, and 10 bases had no gene match. The CDR3 covers 15 residues. The germline CDR1 and CDR2 sequences are KGHDR and SFDVKD. The CDR3 DNA reads as TGTGCCACCAGCCTTAGCGGGGGCCCCGAAAATGAGCAGTTCTTC. It specifies CATSLSGGPENEQFF.

This clone was detected only a few times. The same CDR3 arises from other DNA sequences in this sample as well. The chain carries TRBV30 and TRBJ1-5, with D maybe TRBD1 (6 bases). There are 13 residues in the CDR3. V lost 0 bases, J lost 7 bases, and 10 bases lay in between. The V gene's germline CDR1 is GTSNPN and CDR2 SVGIG (reference sequence). The CDR3 bases are TGTGCCTGGAGTGTACAGGGAGTCCAGCCCCAGCATTTT. Amino acids: CAWSVQGVQPQHF. Full variable domain (remainder filled in from reference TRBV30 and TRBJ1-5): SQTIHQWPATLVQPVGSPLSLECTVEGTSNPNLYWYRQAAGRGLQLLFYSVGIGQISSEVPQNLSASRPQDRQFILSSKKLLLSDSGFYLCAWSVQGVQPQHFGDGTRLSIL.

The V gene is TRBV28, the J gene TRBJ1-6, with D uncertain. The germline gives CDR1 MDHEN, CDR2 SYDVKM. CDR3 length: 16 residues. Trimming took 0 bases from V and 8 from J, leaving 14 bases between them. CDR3 sequence: CASSLWAGPSDSPLHF. The CDR3, as DNA: TGTGCCAGCAGTTTATGGGCCGGGCCTAGCGATTCACCCCTCCACTTT.

This clone turned up a few times. The CDR3 sequence is CASSVSGSTGELFF. The DNA for the CDR3 is TGTGCCAGCAGTGTTAGCGGGAGCACCGGGGAGCTGTTTTTT. The gene calls are TRBV6-4 and TRBJ2-2, with TRBD2 matching over 9 bases. With V trimmed by 4 bases and J by 4 bases, 1 base remained unmatched. Germline V gene data show CDR1 as MRHNA and CDR2 as SNTAGT. This CDR3 contains 14 residues.

This chain uses TRBV9 with TRBJ1-5, with 8 bases aligning to TRBD1. Per the germline V gene, CDR1 is SGDLS and CDR2 is YYNGEE. The CDR3 covers 16 residues. The ends lost 4 bases at V and 1 base at J; junction bases unmatched: 7. In nucleotides, the CDR3 is TGTGCCAGCAGCCCTGGGACAGGACTAAGCAATCAGCCCCAGCATTTT. It codes for CASSPGTGLSNQPQHF.

The CDR3 spells CASMGGLYEQYF. CDR3 sequence (DNA): TGTGCCAGCATGGGGGGCCTATACGAGCAGTACTTC. The chain employs TRBV27 and TRBJ2-7; D may correspond to TRBD1 or TRBD2 (6 bases each). CDR3 length equals 12 residues. CDR1 and CDR2 from the germline V gene are MNHEY and SMNVEV (reference sequence). Trimming removed 7 bases from V and 4 bases from J, with 11 bases in between.